These T cell receptor beta chains were read from a single sample in a study of response to subunit inactivated influenza vaccine. One entry per CDR3 protein results from TCRdb running MiXCR on the RT-PCR reads. In the table there are over 150,000 distinct CDR3 sequences, around 10% of which are singletons. Sample: CD8+ T cells sorted from PBMCs, taken less than 25 months after vaccination. The receptors originated from a man aged 45 to 70 who received an inactivated influenza vaccine. CDR3s include the opening cysteine and the closing phenylalanine or tryptophan. D genes are given only for firm matches. Expanded clones are given a class, and other clones once, few, many or no size at all.

>TRBJ2-5|few|TRBV6-5|-
TGTGCCAGCAGTTACCTCAGCGACAGTCCCTCGTGGGAGACCCAGTACTTC
CASSYLSDSPSWETQYF
>TRBJ1-2|-|TRBV4-1|TRBD1
TGCGCCAGCAGCCGGACAGGGTTGTCGGATGGCTACACCTTC
CASSRTGLSDGYTF
>TRBJ2-1|few|TRBV12-3/TRBV12-4|-
TGTGCCAGCAGTTTTGGCGGAGCCCCCTACAATGAGCAGTTCTTC
CASSFGGAPYNEQFF
>TRBJ2-7|-|TRBV20-1|-
TGCAGTGCTAGAGATTTGGTCAGATCCTACGAGCAGTACTTC
CSARDLVRSYEQYF
>TRBJ1-1|few|TRBV28|-
TGTGCCAGCAGTTTTCTAAGGAGGACGGGGAACACTGAAGCTTTCTTT
CASSFLRRTGNTEAFF
>TRBJ2-5|-|TRBV29-1|-
TGCAGCGTTGATGTTGTGAGAGAGACCCAGTACTTC
CSVDVVRETQYF
>TRBJ2-7|-|TRBV7-9|-
TGTGCCAGCAGCCTTCAATGGCCCCCCTACGAGCAGTACTTC
CASSLQWPPYEQYF
>TRBJ2-7|-|TRBV20-1|TRBD2
TGCAGTGCTAGAGATTTAGGACTAGCGGGAGAGTTGTACTCCTACGAGCAGTACTTC
CSARDLGLAGELYSYEQYF
>TRBJ1-2|-|TRBV15|-
TGTGCCACCAGCTTCCCAGGGACCCTCCTTTATGGCTACACCTTC
CATSFPGTLLYGYTF
>TRBJ2-3|-|TRBV19|TRBD2
TGTGCCACCTCCGGACTAGCCGCCCTCGATACGCAGTATTTT
CATSGLAALDTQYF
>TRBJ2-7|few|TRBV21-1|-
TGTGCCAGCAGCACCCCCCCTGGGACGGATACGACTAGCGGGAGGCCCTGCTACGAGCAGTACTTC
CASSTPPGTDTTSGRPCYEQYF
>TRBJ2-1|few|TRBV6-1|-
TGTGCCAGCAGAACCCCTCTAGACAACAATGAGCAGTTCTTC
CASRTPLDNNEQFF
>TRBJ2-1|-|TRBV15|-
TGTGCCACCGCGGAAACGGGAGTCGCCTACAATGAGCAGTTCTTC
CATAETGVAYNEQFF
>TRBJ2-7|-|TRBV27|-
TGTGCCAGCAGTCCCGGACGGGGGAGCTCCTACGAGCAGTACTTC
CASSPGRGSSYEQYF
>TRBJ2-3|-|TRBV2|-
TGTGCCAGCAGTGAAGCGCTGGCGGGACGCACAGATACGCAGTATTTT
CASSEALAGRTDTQYF
>TRBJ2-5|-|TRBV25-1|-
TGTGCCCGAGAGGGGGTGGGAGAGACCCAGTACTTC
CAREGVGETQYF
>TRBJ2-2|-|TRBV9|TRBD2
TGTGCCAGCAGCCCTACACAACTAGCGGCGAACACCGGGGAGCTGTTTTTT
CASSPTQLAANTGELFF
>TRBJ1-5|once|TRBV25-1|-
TGTGCCAGCAGTGGAGGAGGAATCAATCAGCCCCAGCATTTT
CASSGGGINQPQHF
>TRBJ2-5|few|TRBV3-1|-
TGTGCCAGCAGCCGCCTCCAGGGGGCGCGGCTAGCGGGTGAAGAGACCCAGTACTTC
CASSRLQGARLAGEETQYF
>TRBJ2-2|few|TRBV7-6|-
TGTGCCAGCAGCTTTCTCGTTTCCGTTTCGGGTACTAACGGGGAGCTGTTTTTT
CASSFLVSVSGTNGELFF
>TRBJ2-1|many|TRBV12-3/TRBV12-4|-
TGTGCCAGCAGTTTAGGTACCAGGGAGCAGTTCTTC
CASSLGTREQFF
>TRBJ2-5|few|TRBV7-8|TRBD2
TGTGCCAGCAGCCCCGGGGGGTGGGGGTTACAAGAGACCCAGTACTTC
CASSPGGWGLQETQYF
>TRBJ2-5|-|TRBV12-5|-
TGTGCTAGTGGTCCAACTCTCAATCCACAAGAGACCCAGTACTTC
CASGPTLNPQETQYF
>TRBJ2-7|few|TRBV6-1|-
TGTGCCAGCACCCTAAGGGGGGATCTAGACGAGCAGTACTTC
CASTLRGDLDEQYF
>TRBJ1-6|-|TRBV9|-
TGTGCCAGCAGCGTATCAGGTTCACCCCTCCACTTT
CASSVSGSPLHF
>TRBJ2-3|many|TRBV4-2|-
TGTGCCAGCAGCCAATTTCTCTCCGGGATACAGGGTGGGGCAGATACGCAGTATTTT
CASSQFLSGIQGGADTQYF
>TRBJ2-7|-|TRBV7-9|TRBD1
TGTGCCAGCAGCGGCACAGGGACAGGGCTTTACAGCGAGCAGTACTTC
CASSGTGTGLYSEQYF
>TRBJ2-7|many|TRBV3-1|TRBD2
TGTGCCAGCAGCCAAGAAGGACTAGCGGGGAGCTACGAGCAGTACTTC
CASSQEGLAGSYEQYF
>TRBJ2-3|-|TRBV3-1|TRBD2
TGTGCCAGCTGCCAGGAGAAGGTAGCGGGGGGTAGCACAGATACGCAGTATTTT
CASCQEKVAGGSTDTQYF
>TRBJ2-7|-|TRBV11-2|-
TGTGCCAGCAGCCAACTTGCGGGGGCCCTCCTCAACGAGCAGTACTTC
CASSQLAGALLNEQYF
>TRBJ2-7|few|TRBV4-2|-
TGTGCCAGCAGCCAAGAAGCGTTTGGTACAGAGTCCTACGAGCAGTACTTC
CASSQEAFGTESYEQYF
>TRBJ2-7|many|TRBV11-2|-
TGTGCCAGCAGCTTAGTCTACGAGCAGTACTTC
CASSLVYEQYF
>TRBJ2-3|many|TRBV6-5|-
TGTGCCAGCAGTTACCCCCCAGATACGCAGTATTTT
CASSYPPDTQYF
>TRBJ2-1|-|TRBV28|TRBD2
TGTGCCAGCAGTTTCATGCAGACTAGCGGGAGTCCCGAGCAGTTCTTC
CASSFMQTSGSPEQFF